One sample yielded the 32 T cell receptor beta chains listed below, sequenced in a study of blood T cell repertoires in COVID-19. The data were produced by immunoSEQ multiplex PCR, yet TCRdb's version contains in-frame clones alone and is incomplete. The data contain just over 350,000 clones, roughly 87% of them seen just once; the ten biggest clones take up 2.5% to 3%. Material for sequencing was PBMCs or T cells enriched from blood (not recorded which). Receptors originate from a woman aged 30 to 39 who had recovered from COVID-19.

This sequence joins TRBV4-1 and TRBJ2-4; D is unresolved. With 4 bases removed from V and 7 bases from J, the gap between germline ends came to 11 bases. Germline values: CDR1 MGHRA, CDR2 YSYEKL. CDR3 size: 13 residues. The CDR3 region has the DNA TGCGCCAGCAGCCCTTTGGGCCTCAACATTCAGTACTTC. It specifies CASSPLGLNIQYF.

The rearrangement joins TRBV11-2 to TRBJ2-7; D possibly corresponds to TRBD2 (6 bases). Germline V CDR1 and CDR2: SGHAT, FQNNGV. CDR3 length equals 15 residues. V was clipped by 6 bases and J by 4 bases, with 19 bases between them. The CDR3 here is CASRGGNAGRYEQYF. As DNA, the CDR3 is TGTGCCAGCAGGGGGGGAAATGCGGGACGGTACGAGCAGTACTTC.

The chain is built from TRBV28 and TRBJ1-4; 7 nucleotides agree with TRBD1. Germline-derived CDR1 and CDR2 are MDHEN and SYDVKM. The ends lost 5 bases at V and 2 bases at J; junction bases unmatched: 2. The CDR3 is 14 residues long. The CDR3 nucleotides read TGTGCCAGCAGTATACAGGGGACTAATGAAAAACTGTTTTTT. The encoded protein is CASSIQGTNEKLFF.

The V gene is TRBV9, the J gene TRBJ1-3; no definite D call. The germline V and J ends were trimmed by 4 bases and 2 bases, with 7 bases remaining between them. The CDR3 runs to 13 residues. From germline, CDR1 is SGDLS and CDR2 YYNGEE. The DNA of the CDR3 is TGTGCCAGCAGCTTACACGCTGGAAACACCATATATTTT. Translated: CASSLHAGNTIYF.

The chain carries TRBV30 and TRBJ1-2; D call uncertain. Germline V lookup: CDR1 GTSNPN, CDR2 SVGIG (reference sequence). V lost 5 bases and J lost 8, with 9 bases in between. The CDR3 is 10 amino acids. CDR3 sequence reads: CAWGGSGYTF. As DNA, the CDR3 is TGTGCCTGGGGAGGGAGCGGCTACACCTTC.

This chain joins TRBV5-4 and TRBJ2-5, with 9 positions matching TRBD2. V lost 3 bases and J lost 5; bases outside the gene matches: 8. The CDR3 runs to 15 residues. Germline loops: CDR1 SGHNT, CDR2 YYREEE (reference sequence). The CDR3 DNA sequence: TGTGCCAGCAGCTCGGCCTCCAGCGGGAGGGAGACCCAGTACTTC. This translates into CASSSASSGRETQYF.

The gene calls are TRBV7-9 and TRBJ2-1, with D unresolved. V was cut by 0 bases and J by 5 bases, with 11 bases left in between. CDR3 length equals 15 residues. CDR1 is SEHNR and CDR2 is FQNEAQ in the germline V gene (reference sequence). Here the CDR3 DNA reads TGTGCCAGCAGCTTAGCGACGAGGTCTCACAATGAGCAGTTCTTC. Residues: CASSLATRSHNEQFF. Complete variable domain (other parts from reference TRBV7-9 and TRBJ2-1): DTGVSQNPRHKITKRGQNVTFRCDPISEHNRLYWYRQTLGQGPEFLTYFQNEAQLEKSRLLSDRFSAERPKGSFSTLEIQRTEQGDSAMYLCASSLATRSHNEQFFGPGTRLTVL.

V and J are TRBV9 and TRBJ2-2; 8 bases agree with TRBD2. This CDR3 region has 15 residues. V was pared by 3 bases and J by 5 bases, with 6 bases of the junction left unmatched. Germline V gives CDR1 SGDLS, CDR2 YYNGEE. In DNA form, the CDR3 reads TGTGCCAGCAGCGAATTAGCGGGATCGACCGGGGAGCTGTTTTTT. Translated, it gives CASSELAGSTGELFF. Together with reference TRBV9 and TRBJ2-2, the CDR3 gives the full variable domain: DSGVTQTPKHLITATGQRVTLRCSPRSGDLSVYWYQQSLDQGLQFLIQYYNGEERAKGNILERFSAQQFPDLHSELNLSSLELGDSALYFCASSELAGSTGELFFGEGSRLTVL.

About this clone itself: The sample carries other DNA sequences with the same CDR3. This chain joins TRBV9 and TRBJ2-5; 8 bases are shared with TRBD2. The V and J ends lost 2 bases and 4 bases, in that order; junction bases with no gene match: 4. The CDR3 extends over 14 amino acids. Germline lookup yields CDR1 SGDLS and CDR2 YYNGEE. The CDR3 bases are TGTGCCAGCAGCGTTGCGGGAGGCGGAGAGACCCAGTACTTC. This translates into CASSVAGGGETQYF.

This CDR3 reads CASRSRHINEKLFF. In DNA form, the CDR3 reads TGCGCCAGCAGATCGCGACACATAAATGAAAAACTGTTTTTT. V usage is TRBV5-1 and J usage is TRBJ1-4; no firm D call. Trimming left V 5 bases short and J 5 bases short, with 13 bases between. Germline values: CDR1 SGHRS, CDR2 YFSETQ. The CDR3 has 14 amino acids.

The chain couples TRBV7-9 to TRBJ1-2; 8 bases match TRBD1. Germline trimming cut 3 bases from V and 8 bases from J; bases unmatched to any gene: 14. The CDR3 is made up of 16 amino acids. Per germline, CDR1 SEHNR and CDR2 FQNEAQ (reference sequence). The CDR3 loop reads CASSLVLTGVAKGYTF. The CDR3 DNA reads as TGTGCCAGCAGCTTGGTCTTGACAGGGGTCGCAAAAGGCTACACCTTC.

This chain links TRBV15 with TRBJ2-1, with 11 positions matching TRBD2. J gave up 10 bases and V 3 bases, and 8 bases lay outside the gene matches. Germline assignment: CDR1 LNHNV and CDR2 YYDKDF (reference sequence). The CDR3 runs 15 residues. CDR3: CATSRGTSGFMEQFF. The CDR3 DNA reads as TGTGCCACCAGCAGGGGGACTAGCGGTTTTATGGAGCAGTTCTTC.

The chain combines TRBV5-6 with TRBJ2-1; 13 positions match TRBD2. With V trimmed by 4 bases and J by 8 bases, 6 bases remained unmatched. Per germline, CDR1 SGHDT and CDR2 YYEEEE. CDR3 length equals 15 residues. The CDR3 reads CASSAGTSGVDEQFF. In DNA form, the CDR3 reads TGTGCCAGCAGCGCCGGGACTAGCGGGGTCGATGAGCAGTTCTTC.

The chain carries TRBV5-8 and TRBJ1-1; D is ambiguous. The CDR3 spans 14 residues. V lost 7 bases and J lost 1, with 14 bases in between. Per the germline V gene, CDR1 is SGHTS and CDR2 is YDEGEE. The CDR3 loop is CASLGGPGNTEAFF. CDR3 coding DNA: TGTGCCAGCCTAGGTGGTCCGGGGAACACTGAAGCTTTCTTT.

The V call is TRBV5-5, the J call TRBJ2-5, with D possibly being TRBD1 (6 bases). V was clipped by 0 bases and J by 0 bases, with 9 bases between them. The CDR3 extends over 15 amino acids. Germline CDR1 reads SGHKS; CDR2 reads YYEKEE (reference sequence). CDR3 DNA: TGTGCCAGCAGCTTGGAGTACAGGGACCAAGAGACCCAGTACTTC. It codes for CASSLEYRDQETQYF.

V is TRBV19 and J is TRBJ1-2; perhaps TRBD1 as D (5 bases). The CDR3 extends over 13 amino acids. Per the germline V gene, CDR1 is LNHDA and CDR2 is SQIVND (reference sequence). Trimming pared 3 bases from V and 8 bases from J, leaving 13 bases between. The CDR3 region has the DNA TGTGCCAGTAGTATCCCGGGGGTTTACGGCTACACCTTC. Its translation: CASSIPGVYGYTF.

V and J are TRBV10-2 and TRBJ2-7; possibly TRBD1 for D (6 bases). Germline CDR1 and CDR2: WSHSY and SAAADI. CDR3 length: 15 residues. The ends were cut back, 4 bases at V and 0 bases at J, with 13 bases in the middle. For the CDR3, the DNA is TGCGCCAGCAGTGGGCCGGGCAGGGGCTCCTACGAGCAGTACTTC. Protein sequence: CASSGPGRGSYEQYF.

This clone occurred a few times. The rearrangement uses TRBV5-5 and TRBJ2-7; TRBD2 might be the D (5 bases). The CDR3 covers 14 residues. Germline V CDR1 and CDR2: SGHKS, YYEKEE (reference sequence). V was trimmed by 4 bases and J by 1 base, leaving 12 bases between them. CDR3 amino acids: CASSDVLVSYEQYF. In DNA, the CDR3 is TGTGCCAGCAGCGACGTACTAGTTTCCTACGAGCAGTACTTC.

V is TRBV27 and J is TRBJ1-1; a possible D gene is TRBD1 (5 bases). Trimming removed 6 bases at V and 3 bases at J, with 17 bases between. The V gene's germline CDR1 is MNHEY and CDR2 SMNVEV (reference sequence). This CDR3 is built from 15 residues. The CDR3 bases are TGTGCCAGCAGACTCGCCGGGACTGTGGACACTGAAGCTTTCTTT. Translation: CASRLAGTVDTEAFF.

The V call is TRBV9, the J call TRBJ2-7, with 9 nucleotides matching TRBD1. CDR1 is SGDLS and CDR2 is YYNGEE in the germline V gene. Trimming removed 7 bases from V and 5 bases from J; junction bases left unmatched: 7. This CDR3 has 13 residues. In nucleotides, the CDR3 is TGTGCCAGCTCGGGACAGGGTTTCGACGAGCAGTACTTC. This encodes CASSGQGFDEQYF.

The table lists this clone with a count of one. The V gene is TRBV14, the J gene TRBJ2-2; 8 bases are shared with TRBD1. The germline V gene has CDR1 SGHDN and CDR2 FVKESK. V gave up 1 base and J gave up 6 bases; unmatched junction bases: 7. This CDR3 spans 16 amino acids. The CDR3 DNA reads TGTGCCAGCAGCCAAGCCGGACAGGGAGTCGCCGGGGAGCTGTTTTTT. Its protein is CASSQAGQGVAGELFF.

This chain uses TRBV10-2 with TRBJ1-2; TRBD1 is a possible D gene (6 bases). Trimming shortened V by 1 base and J by 0 bases, and 9 bases separated the two germline ends. In germline, CDR1 is WSHSY, CDR2 SAAADI. The CDR3 is 15 amino acids. The CDR3 bases are TGCGCCAGCAGTGAGTTGGACAGCCCTAACTATGGCTACACCTTC. Encoded protein: CASSELDSPNYGYTF.

This clone was counted once. The chain employs TRBV19 and TRBJ1-2; TRBD1 agrees at 7 bases. Unmatched junction bases numbered 7, after V lost 6 bases and J lost 3 bases. Germline values: CDR1 LNHDA, CDR2 SQIVND (reference sequence). CDR3 length: 14 residues. CDR3 coding DNA: TGTGCCAGTAGCCCGACAGGGTCAGACTATGGCTACACCTTC. Its translation: CASSPTGSDYGYTF.

The chain has TRBV9 and TRBJ1-2; D ambiguous. Germline-derived CDR1 and CDR2 are SGDLS and YYNGEE. CDR3 size: 13 residues. Trimming cost V 0 bases and J 4 bases, with 7 bases left between them. The CDR3 DNA sequence: TGTGCCAGCAGCGTAGCGTCAGGCTATGGCTACACCTTC. Translation gives CASSVASGYGYTF. The complete variable domain, with remaining parts taken from reference TRBV9 and TRBJ1-2, reads DSGVTQTPKHLITATGQRVTLRCSPRSGDLSVYWYQQSLDQGLQFLIQYYNGEERAKGNILERFSAQQFPDLHSELNLSSLELGDSALYFCASSVASGYGYTFGSGTRLTVV.

The chain uses TRBV12-2 and TRBJ2-1; the table's D call of TRBD2 was not tested on the DNA. TRBV12-2 is noted as a pseudogene. The CDR3 contains 15 residues. Here the CDR3 DNA reads TGTGCAAGTCGCGGGGCGGGGCACGGCTACAATGAGCAGTTCTTC. This encodes CASRGAGHGYNEQFF.

This CDR3 reads CASKGLPLGIQYF. CDR3 nucleotides: TGTGCCAGTAAGGGGCTTCCCTTGGGAATTCAGTACTTC. This chain connects TRBV19 to TRBJ2-4; tentative D call: TRBD1 (5 bases). The CDR3 has 13 residues. Germline V gene sequence: CDR1 LNHDA, CDR2 SQIVND (reference sequence). V was clipped by 7 bases and J by 10 bases, with 17 bases between them.

This clone has a handful of counts. This chain links TRBV24-1 with TRBJ1-2; 10 bases are shared with TRBD1. Germline assignment: CDR1 KGHDR and CDR2 SFDVKD. The junction had 3 bases not matched to a gene; V was cut back by 4 bases and J by 2 bases. The CDR3 is made up of 15 amino acids. The CDR3 reads CATSDPGQGNYGYTF. The CDR3 DNA reads TGTGCCACCAGTGACCCGGGACAGGGGAACTATGGCTACACCTTC.

This clone was seen a few times. The V gene is TRBV5-5, the J gene TRBJ1-3; 7 positions match TRBD1. Germline CDR1 is SGHKS and CDR2 is YYEKEE (reference sequence). V dropped 4 bases and J dropped 0; count of bases not matched to a gene: 4. The CDR3 covers 15 residues. The CDR3 DNA reads as TGTGCCAGCAGCCCCGGACAGGTCTCTGGAAACACCATATATTTT. As protein: CASSPGQVSGNTIYF.

In this sample, this clone turned up a few times. The chain employs TRBV24-1 and TRBJ1-1; no definite D call. The CDR3 loop spans 11 amino acids. V lost 9 bases to trimming and J lost 8 bases, with 12 bases between them. CDR1 is KGHDR, CDR2 SFDVKD, per germline. In nucleotides, the CDR3 is TGTGCCACCGTCTCGGGTGGCGAAGCTTTCTTT. Translating gives CATVSGGEAFF.

The chain uses TRBV4-1 and TRBJ2-5; TRBD2 agrees at 10 bases. In germline, CDR1 is MGHRA, CDR2 YSYEKL. The CDR3 sequence is 16 residues long. V was clipped by 2 bases and J by 0 bases; unmatched bases: 3. Here the CDR3 DNA reads TGCGCCAGCAGCCAACAACTAGCGGGGAACCAAGAGACCCAGTACTTC. Protein product: CASSQQLAGNQETQYF.

This chain joins TRBV15 and TRBJ1-1, with a possible D match to TRBD1 (6 bases). V was clipped by 5 bases and J by 0 bases, with 13 bases between them. This CDR3 spans 15 amino acids. Germline loops: CDR1 LNHNV, CDR2 YYDKDF (reference sequence). DNA of the CDR3: TGTGCCACCAGCCTCCGCGGGGGCCTGAACACTGAAGCTTTCTTT. Translation gives CATSLRGGLNTEAFF.

This sequence joins TRBV3-1 (or the pseudogene TRBV3-2) and TRBJ1-3; D is unclear. The CDR3 length is 17 residues. Germline V gives CDR1 LGHDT, CDR2 YNNKEL (reference sequence). V lost 0 bases and J 2 bases, leaving 14 bases between the germline ends. CDR3 protein: CASSQDKLGWTGNTIYF. The CDR3 DNA sequence: TGTGCCAGCAGCCAAGATAAGCTCGGGTGGACTGGAAACACCATATATTTT.